Each of the 8 T cell receptor beta chains below was sequenced from the same sample in a study of response to subunit inactivated influenza vaccine. Using its own MiXCR run on the RT-PCR reads, TCRdb lists one record per CDR3 protein. Of almost 250,000 distinct CDR3 sequences in the sample, 12% were seen once. Sequencing used non-naive T cells sorted from PBMCs, obtained approximately 15 days before vaccination. The receptors here all came from a man aged 45-60 years who received an inactivated influenza vaccine.

The sample holds many counts of this clonotype. The CDR3 DNA is TGCAGTGCTAGAGATCTCGGGGGGTATGGCTACACCTTC. Translation gives CSARDLGGYGYTF. The chain uses TRBV20-1 and TRBJ1-2; perhaps TRBD1 as D (5 bases). Germline V CDR1 and CDR2: DFQATT, SNEGSKA (reference sequence). The CDR3 is 13 amino acids. The V gene lost 0 bases and the J gene lost 5 bases, with 10 bases spanning the gap.

This clonotype has a handful of counts. The rearrangement uses TRBV30 and TRBJ2-2, with 11 bases fitting TRBD2. The CDR3 extends over 15 amino acids. Germline V gene lookup returns CDR1 GTSNPN and CDR2 SVGIG (reference sequence). J lost 5 bases, V lost 3 bases, and 5 bases had no gene match. The CDR3 reads CAWRSLAGGTGELFF. CDR3 coding DNA: TGTGCCTGGAGAAGTCTAGCGGGAGGAACCGGGGAGCTGTTTTTT.

The chain's CDR3 is CASSQGLGGYTF. DNA for the CDR3: TGTGCCAGCAGCCAAGGACTCGGGGGCTACACCTTC. The chain links TRBV3-1 to TRBJ1-2; D ambiguous. Germline values: CDR1 LGHDT, CDR2 YNNKEL (reference sequence). Trimming shortened V by 1 base and J by 8 bases, and 8 bases separated the two germline ends. This CDR3 has 12 residues. Using reference TRBV3-1 and TRBJ1-2 for the parts outside the CDR3, the full variable domain is DTAVSQTPKYLVTQMGNDKSIKCEQNLGHDTMYWYKQDSKKFLKIMFSYNNKELIINETVPNRFSPKSPDKAHLNLHINSLELGDSAVYFCASSQGLGGYTFGSGTRLTVV.

The chain uses TRBV2 and TRBJ2-7, with D possibly TRBD1 on 6 matching bases. This CDR3 is 13 amino acids long. Trimming removed 6 bases from V and 0 bases from J, with 9 bases in between. Germline V lookup: CDR1 SNHLY, CDR2 FYNNEI. The CDR3 region has the DNA TGTGCCAGCAGGCAGGGGCCCTCCTACGAGCAGTACTTC. The encoded protein is CASRQGPSYEQYF.

This clonotype has a handful of counts. The chain uses TRBV15 and TRBJ2-7; perhaps TRBD2 as D (5 bases). V gave up 0 bases and J gave up 7 bases, with 7 bases separating them. The CDR3 consists of 12 residues. The V gene's germline CDR1 is LNHNV and CDR2 YYDKDF (reference sequence). The CDR3 DNA follows: TGTGCCACCAGCAGAGATCGGGGAGAGCAGTACTTC. Amino acids: CATSRDRGEQYF.

The chain recombines TRBV12-3 or TRBV12-4 with TRBJ2-5, with D unclear. There are 13 residues in the CDR3. The V end lost 5 bases, the J end lost 5 bases, and 12 bases lay between the germline ends. CDR3 sequence: CASSMGSEETQYF. The CDR3 nucleotides read TGTGCCAGCAGTATGGGAAGTGAGGAGACCCAGTACTTC.

This rearrangement joins TRBV12-3 or TRBV12-4 to TRBJ1-5, with D possibly being TRBD1 (6 bases). With 6 bases removed from V and 2 bases from J, the gap between germline ends came to 11 bases. The CDR3 consists of 14 residues. CDR3 region: CASSRGIGNQPQHF. The CDR3 bases are TGTGCCAGCAGCAGGGGAATCGGCAATCAGCCCCAGCATTTT.

This clonotype occurred a few times. V gene TRBV7-9 combines with J gene TRBJ1-2; 7 bases agree with TRBD1. The CDR3 loop spans 15 amino acids. J gave up 6 bases and V 4 bases, and 11 bases lay outside the gene matches. Looked up from germline, CDR1 is SEHNR and CDR2 is FQNEAQ (reference sequence). The CDR3 loop is CASSSGSRDRNGYTF. The CDR3 region has the DNA TGTGCCAGCAGCTCTGGAAGCCGGGACAGAAATGGCTACACCTTC.